This passage covers 10 T cell receptor beta chains from one sample sequenced in a study of blood T cells in healthy people across ages. Combining a sample-barcoded 5' primer with a J-beta primer mix, a second PCR ran for roughly 6 to 11 cycles. TCRdb re-called the 5' RACE reads through MiXCR, storing one row per CDR3 protein. Among approximately 1.5 million distinct CDR3 sequences, roughly 43% were seen once, and the ten largest hold approximately 4.1%. Material for sequencing was blood. Receptors were obtained from a woman younger than 35 in good health.

This chain links TRBV7-9 with TRBJ2-7, with 7 nucleotides matching TRBD1. The junction had 6 bases not matched to a gene; V was cut back by 2 bases and J by 2 bases. CDR3 length equals 15 residues. Germline V CDR1 and CDR2: SEHNR, FQNEAQ (reference sequence). CDR3 in amino acids: CASSLIPDRAYEQYF. CDR3 in DNA: TGTGCCAGCAGCTTAATTCCCGACAGGGCCTACGAGCAGTACTTC.

Details on this clonotype: At one end, the junction sequence differs from germline, possibly due to a read error. This chain uses TRBV7-7 with TRBJ2-1, with D uncertain. The CDR3 extends over 13 amino acids. Germline values: CDR1 SSHAT, CDR2 FNYEAQ (reference sequence). CDR3 sequence (DNA): TGTGCTAGCAGCTCGGACGGCTACAATGAGCAGTTCTTC. Protein product: CASSSDGYNEQFF.

V is TRBV12-5 and J is TRBJ2-1; D is ambiguous. The V end lost 5 bases, the J end lost 0 bases, and 14 bases lay between the germline ends. The CDR3 length is 16 residues. Germline V gene sequence: CDR1 LGHNT, CDR2 FRNRAP. The CDR3 coding sequence is TGTGCTAGTGGTGCCTCCCCAGGTGGCTCCTACAATGAGCAGTTCTTC. Protein product: CASGASPGGSYNEQFF. Full variable domain (outside the CDR3, taken from reference TRBV12-5 and TRBJ2-1): DARVTQTPRHKVTEMGQEVTMRCQPILGHNTVFWYRQTMMQGLELLAYFRNRAPLDDSGMPKDRFSAEMPDATLATLKIQPSEPRDSAVYFCASGASPGGSYNEQFFGPGTRLTVL.

The chain carries TRBV29-1 and TRBJ1-2; a possible D gene is TRBD1 (5 bases). The CDR3 totals 12 residues. The germline gives CDR1 SQVTM, CDR2 ANQGSEA. The V end lost 3 bases, the J end lost 4 bases, and 9 bases lay between the germline ends. CDR3: CSVERQPYGYTF. For the CDR3, the DNA is TGCAGCGTTGAGAGACAGCCCTATGGCTACACCTTC.

The chain carries TRBV4-1 and TRBJ2-2, with D unclear. V lost 1 base, J lost 6 bases, and 9 bases lay in between. The CDR3 extends over 14 amino acids. Germline values: CDR1 MGHRA, CDR2 YSYEKL. CDR3 DNA: TGCGCCAGCAGCCAAGTCGCAGCCCCCGGGGAGCTGTTTTTT. As protein: CASSQVAAPGELFF.

J is TRBJ1-5 and V is TRBV25-1; perhaps TRBD1 as D (5 bases). There are 16 residues in the CDR3. The V gene's germline CDR1 is MGHDK and CDR2 SYGVNS. Deletions cut 2 bases from V and 6 bases from J, with 17 bases between. The CDR3 loop is CASSEDMGGAAQPQHF. In nucleotides, the CDR3 is TGTGCCAGCAGTGAAGATATGGGAGGGGCGGCTCAGCCCCAGCATTTT.

This clonotype has ten or more counts. The chain joins TRBV6-5 to TRBJ2-7, with 11 bases matching TRBD1. Germline V gene lookup returns CDR1 MNHEY and CDR2 SVGAGI. This CDR3 is built from 15 residues. J gave up 4 bases and V 2 bases, and 4 bases lay outside the gene matches. The CDR3 sequence: CASSYDGQGAYEQYF. DNA of the CDR3: TGTGCCAGCAGTTACGACGGACAGGGGGCTTACGAGCAGTACTTC.

The CDR3, as DNA: TGTGCCAGCAGCGGAAGAGGGGGGCGTTGGAACACTGAAGCTTTCTTT. It translates to CASSGRGGRWNTEAFF. The rearrangement links TRBV7-2 to TRBJ1-1; D possibly corresponds to TRBD1 (6 bases). The CDR3 is made up of 16 amino acids. The germline CDR1 and CDR2 sequences are SGHTA and FQGNSA. V was pared by 5 bases and J by 1 base, with 17 bases between.

This clonotype was detected a few times. The chain couples TRBV29-1 to TRBJ1-1; TRBD1 aligns across 7 bases. Trimming cost V 6 bases and J 7 bases; bases outside gene matches: 2. Germline CDR1 SQVTM, CDR2 ANQGSEA. There are 10 residues in the CDR3. The CDR3 region is CSVRDSEAFF. CDR3 DNA: TGCAGCGTCCGGGACAGTGAAGCTTTCTTT.

This chain's CDR3 is CASRLDGNYGYTF. The CDR3 DNA is TGTGCCAGTCGGCTTGACGGAAACTATGGCTACACCTTC. This rearrangement joins TRBV6-2 or TRBV6-3 to TRBJ1-2; no clear D gene. The CDR3 is made up of 13 amino acids. CDR1 and CDR2 (germline): MNHEY, SVGEGT. The V end lost 9 bases, the J end lost 2 bases, and 13 bases lay between the germline ends.